The 20 T cell receptor beta chains in this list originate from one sample, sequenced in a study of T cell clones after liver transplantation. TCRdb keeps only in-frame clones here, not all; method: immunoSEQ multiplex PCR. The sample shows more than 95,000 clones, 75% to 90% of them seen only once. Specimen: CD4+ T cells from blood, collected before liver transplant. These receptors were taken from a human donor who received a liver transplant.

The V call is TRBV4-1, the J call TRBJ2-1; TRBD2 agrees at 9 bases. The length of the CDR3 is 14 residues. Germline V lookup: CDR1 MGHRA, CDR2 YSYEKL. V shed 3 bases and J 8 bases; nucleotides not matched to a gene: 5. The CDR3 bases are TGCGCCAGCAGCCACCTAGGCGGGGGGGATGAGCAGTTCTTC. Its protein product is CASSHLGGGDEQFF.

The CDR3 is CASRVWSSSTDTQYF. CDR3 DNA sequence: TGCGCCAGCAGAGTTTGGTCATCTAGCACAGATACGCAGTATTTT. The V gene is TRBV5-1, the J gene TRBJ2-3; D is undetermined. V lost 5 bases and J 0 bases, leaving 13 bases between the germline ends. In germline, CDR1 is SGHRS, CDR2 YFSETQ. This CDR3 has 15 amino acids.

The chain links TRBV5-6 to TRBJ2-1; 12 nucleotides line up with TRBD1. Germline trimming cut 3 bases from V and 7 bases from J; bases unmatched to any gene: 8. Germline V CDR1 and CDR2: SGHDT, YYEEEE. CDR3 length: 16 amino acids. CDR3 bases: TGTGCCAGCAGCTGGGGACAGGGGGCTTTCTTGAATGAGCAGTTCTTC. Translation gives CASSWGQGAFLNEQFF.

J is TRBJ1-6 and V is TRBV18; D uncertain. The germline V gene encodes CDR1 KGHSH and CDR2 LQKENI. The CDR3 consists of 16 residues. V lost 6 bases, J lost 7 bases, and 19 bases lay in between. For the CDR3, the DNA is TGTGCCAGCTCCCCTGACGATAGGGTGAGAAATTCACCCCTCCACTTT. Encoded protein: CASSPDDRVRNSPLHF.

The genes are TRBV20-1 and TRBJ1-1; D is unclear. Germline CDR1 and CDR2: DFQATT and SNEGSKA (reference sequence). The CDR3 is made up of 10 amino acids. CDR3 protein: CRPFITEAFF. Written as DNA, the CDR3 is TGCAGGCCCTTTATAACTGAAGCTTTCTTT.

This clone was recorded a few times. V usage is TRBV6-5 and J usage is TRBJ2-7; D is ambiguous. Per germline, CDR1 MNHEY and CDR2 SVGAGI. The V end lost 2 bases, the J end lost 0 bases, and 8 bases lay between the germline ends. The CDR3 runs to 14 residues. CDR3 sequence reads: CASSYSRFSYEQYF. CDR3 bases: TGTGCCAGCAGTTACAGCAGGTTCTCCTACGAGCAGTACTTC.

The chain carries TRBV2 and TRBJ1-5; possibly TRBD1 for D (6 bases). Deletions cut 10 bases from V and 6 bases from J, with 16 bases between. Germline CDR1 is SNHLY and CDR2 is FYNNEI. The CDR3 extends over 13 amino acids. CDR3 bases: TGTGCCACCTTCGGGGGGGCAGGTCAGCCCCAGCATTTT. It yields the protein CATFGGAGQPQHF. The full variable domain, in which reference TRBV2 and TRBJ1-5 provide the parts outside the CDR3, is EPEVTQTPSHQVTQMGQEVILRCVPISNHLYFYWYRQILGQKVEFLVSFYNNEISEKSEIFDDQFSVERPDGSNFTLKIRSTKLEDSAMYFCATFGGAGQPQHFGDGTRLSIL.

This clone was counted only a few times. This rearrangement joins TRBV9 to TRBJ2-3; 8 bases agree with TRBD2. Losses at the gene ends were 3 bases for V and 2 bases for J; bases not matched to a gene: 5. This CDR3 region has 15 residues. Germline lookup yields CDR1 SGDLS and CDR2 YYNGEE. CDR3 nucleotide sequence: TGTGCCAGCAGCGGAGCGGGGGCTCACACAGATACGCAGTATTTT. Translating it yields CASSGAGAHTDTQYF.

The genes are TRBV6-5 and TRBJ1-2; D unresolved. V was pared by 6 bases and J by 4 bases, with 12 bases between. Germline CDR1 MNHEY, CDR2 SVGAGI. This CDR3 is built from 13 residues. The CDR3 DNA is TGTGCCAGCAGCTTAGGAACTCGCTATGGCTACACCTTC. This gives the protein CASSLGTRYGYTF.

The chain recombines TRBV5-1 with TRBJ2-1; 8 bases are shared with TRBD2. J gave up 0 bases and V 2 bases, and 7 bases lay outside the gene matches. Germline assignment: CDR1 SGHRS and CDR2 YFSETQ. The CDR3 is made up of 17 amino acids. This CDR3 is CASSFFTSGSSYNEQFF. CDR3 bases: TGCGCCAGCAGCTTTTTTACTAGCGGAAGCTCCTACAATGAGCAGTTCTTC.

This rearrangement joins TRBV5-6 to TRBJ2-3, with 11 positions matching TRBD1. The CDR3 is made up of 15 amino acids. The V gene end was trimmed by 3 bases and the J gene end by 4 bases; junction bases not matched to a gene: 4. Germline-derived CDR1 and CDR2 are SGHDT and YYEEEE. CDR3 region: CASSSGQGGADTQYF. For the CDR3, the DNA is TGTGCCAGCAGCTCGGGACAGGGGGGCGCAGATACGCAGTATTTT.

The chain combines TRBV18 with TRBJ2-2; no firm D call. Trimming left V 0 bases short and J 4 bases short, with 9 bases between. CDR1 is KGHSH, CDR2 LQKENI, per germline. CDR3 length: 15 residues. CDR3 nucleotides: TGTGCCAGCTCACCACCAGGTTGGTCCACCGGGGAGCTGTTTTTT. Translation gives CASSPPGWSTGELFF.

The chain employs TRBV5-1 and TRBJ2-1; possible D gene TRBD2, 5 bases. The CDR3 covers 15 residues. CDR1 and CDR2 from the germline V gene are SGHRS and YFSETQ. Between the trimmed V and J ends, which lost 0 bases and 2 bases, there was a span of 9 bases. The CDR3 region has the DNA TGCGCCAGCAGCTTGGACGGGGTCGCCTACAATGAGCAGTTCTTC. As protein: CASSLDGVAYNEQFF.

The chain employs TRBV5-1 and TRBJ2-5; D not resolved. The germline V gene encodes CDR1 SGHRS and CDR2 YFSETQ. This CDR3 is built from 14 residues. V shed 3 bases and J shed 2 bases, with 11 bases lying between them. DNA for the CDR3: TGCGCCAGCAGCTCCTTATCCTTACAAGAGACCCAGTACTTC. Translating it yields CASSSLSLQETQYF.

This chain connects TRBV14 to TRBJ2-5, with D hard to call. V was trimmed by 0 bases and J by 2 bases, leaving 13 bases between them. The CDR3 consists of 16 residues. Germline CDR1 SGHDN, CDR2 FVKESK. The CDR3 is CASSQDWGSVQETQYF. The CDR3 nucleotides read TGTGCCAGCAGCCAAGACTGGGGAAGTGTTCAAGAGACCCAGTACTTC.

This chain joins TRBV28 and TRBJ2-5; 7 nucleotides agree with TRBD2. V shed 7 bases and J 0 bases; nucleotides not matched to a gene: 5. The CDR3 extends over 14 amino acids. CDR1 is MDHEN and CDR2 is SYDVKM in the germline V gene. DNA for the CDR3: TGTGCCAGCACTGGGGGGGGAGACCAAGAGACCCAGTACTTC. It yields the protein CASTGGGDQETQYF.

This clone was detected only once. This chain links TRBV2 with TRBJ1-5; 10 bases align to TRBD1. Germline loops: CDR1 SNHLY, CDR2 FYNNEI. Trimming removed 4 bases from V and 5 bases from J; junction bases left unmatched: 2. The CDR3 sequence is 14 residues long. This CDR3 is CASSGGQGYQPQHF. In DNA form, the CDR3 reads TGTGCCAGCAGTGGGGGACAGGGGTATCAGCCCCAGCATTTT.

The chain uses TRBV10-3 and TRBJ1-1; D ambiguous. The CDR3 has 15 residues. CDR1 is ENHRY, CDR2 SYGVKD, per germline. Trimming pared 6 bases from V and 1 base from J, leaving 15 bases between. The CDR3 loop reads CAIRAEELRNTEAFF. In nucleotides, the CDR3 is TGTGCCATCAGGGCCGAGGAGCTTAGGAACACTGAAGCTTTCTTT.

The CDR3, as DNA: TGTGCCAGCAGTACCATAGCGGGAGCCTTCTCCTACGAGCAGTACTTC. Protein product: CASSTIAGAFSYEQYF. The chain carries TRBV28 and TRBJ2-7, with TRBD2 matching over 9 bases. The V gene end was trimmed by 5 bases and the J gene end by 0 bases; junction bases not matched to a gene: 8. The CDR3 contains 16 residues. In germline, CDR1 is MDHEN, CDR2 SYDVKM.

The chain couples TRBV7-6 to TRBJ1-1; tentative D call: TRBD1 (5 bases). CDR1 is SGHVS and CDR2 is FNYEAQ in the germline V gene. This CDR3 has 17 amino acids. Trimming removed 1 base at V and 1 base at J, with 16 bases between. Written as DNA, the CDR3 is TGTGCCAGCAGCTTAGGGGAGGGCAGGGAGAGGAACACTGAAGCTTTCTTT. Translating it yields CASSLGEGRERNTEAFF. The variable domain in full, with the rest retrieved from reference TRBV7-6 and TRBJ1-1, is GAGVSQSPRYKVTKRGQDVALRCDPISGHVSLYWYRQALGQGPEFLTYFNYEAQQDKSGLPNDRFSAERPEGSISTLTIQRTEQRDSAMYRCASSLGEGRERNTEAFFGQGTRLTVV.